This TCR beta chain was profiled in a study of shared clonotypes between healthy human individuals. Study results and limitations: Generation probabilities of non-shared clonotypes were lower (relative to those shared by all four donors).

Regarding this clone: The antigen remains unidentified.

Over several immunoSEQ plates, each subset's genomic DNA was distributed in even portions. Sequencing was performed with immunoSEQ multiplex PCR; in TCRdb, only in-frame clones are kept and a portion is missing. Counted here are under 2,500,000 clones, under 97% occurring once; the ten biggest clones make up 0.13%. The V and J ends lost 6 bases and 5 bases respectively, with 20 bases between them. Per the germline V gene, CDR1 is SNHLY and CDR2 is FYNNEI. The CDR3 spans 16 residues. The rearrangement links TRBV2 to TRBJ1-5; the D is unclear. The specimen was naive CD4+ T cells sorted from blood. Subset meaning: CD45RA+ positively selected. This sequence originates from a man younger than 35 in good health. The CDR3 region has the DNA TGTGCCAGCAGAGCCGTGCACGGGTCGGGCGATCAGCCCCAGCATTTT. The encoded protein is CASRAVHGSGDQPQHF.